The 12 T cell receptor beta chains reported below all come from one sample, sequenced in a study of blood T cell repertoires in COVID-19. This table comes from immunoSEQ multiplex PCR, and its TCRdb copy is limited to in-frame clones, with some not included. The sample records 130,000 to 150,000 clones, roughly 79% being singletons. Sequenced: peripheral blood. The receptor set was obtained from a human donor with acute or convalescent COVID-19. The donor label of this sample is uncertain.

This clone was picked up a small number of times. CDR3 DNA: TGTGCCAGCAGTTACGGGGGACAGTATTACACTGAAGCTTTCTTT. This codes for CASSYGGQYYTEAFF. The J gene is TRBJ1-1, the V gene TRBV6-2 or TRBV6-3; 7 nucleotides align to TRBD1. V shed 2 bases and J 3 bases; nucleotides not matched to a gene: 6. The CDR3 totals 15 residues. CDR1 MNHEY and CDR2 SVGEGT come from the germline V gene.

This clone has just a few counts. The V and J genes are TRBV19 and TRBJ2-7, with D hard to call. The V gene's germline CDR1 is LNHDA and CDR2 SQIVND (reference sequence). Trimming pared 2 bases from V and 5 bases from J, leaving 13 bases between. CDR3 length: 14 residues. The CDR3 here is CASSIIMGRHEQYF. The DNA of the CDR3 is TGTGCCAGTAGTATAATTATGGGCCGGCACGAGCAGTACTTC.

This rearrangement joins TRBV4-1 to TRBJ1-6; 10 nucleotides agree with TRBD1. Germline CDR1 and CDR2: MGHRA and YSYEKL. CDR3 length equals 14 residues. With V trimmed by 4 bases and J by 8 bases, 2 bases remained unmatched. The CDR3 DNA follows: TGCGCCAGCAGCCGCGGACAGGGGGATTCACCCCTCCACTTT. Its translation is CASSRGQGDSPLHF.

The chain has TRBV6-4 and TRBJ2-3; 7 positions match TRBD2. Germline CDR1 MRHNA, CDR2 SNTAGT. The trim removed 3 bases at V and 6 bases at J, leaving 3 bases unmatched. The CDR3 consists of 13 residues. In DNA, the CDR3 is TGTGCCAGCAGTGAAGCGGGGAGGGATACGCAGTATTTT. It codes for CASSEAGRDTQYF.

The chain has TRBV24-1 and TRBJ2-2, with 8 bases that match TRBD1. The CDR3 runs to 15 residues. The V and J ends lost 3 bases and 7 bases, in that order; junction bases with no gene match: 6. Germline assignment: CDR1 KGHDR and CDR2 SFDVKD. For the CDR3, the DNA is TGTGCCACCAGTGATCCCAGGGGGCAATACGGGGAGCTGTTTTTT. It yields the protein CATSDPRGQYGELFF.

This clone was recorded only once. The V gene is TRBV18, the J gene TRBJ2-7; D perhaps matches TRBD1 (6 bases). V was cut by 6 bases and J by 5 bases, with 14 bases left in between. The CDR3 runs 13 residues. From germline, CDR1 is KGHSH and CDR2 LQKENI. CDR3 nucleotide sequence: TGTGCCAGCTCTATCGGACAGTACCACGAGCAGTACTTC. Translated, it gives CASSIGQYHEQYF. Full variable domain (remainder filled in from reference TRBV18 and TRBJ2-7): NAGVMQNPRHLVRRRGQEARLRCSPMKGHSHVYWYRQLPEEGLKFMVYLQKENIIDESGMPKERFSAEFPKEGPSILRIQQVVRGDSAAYFCASSIGQYHEQYFGPGTRLTVT.

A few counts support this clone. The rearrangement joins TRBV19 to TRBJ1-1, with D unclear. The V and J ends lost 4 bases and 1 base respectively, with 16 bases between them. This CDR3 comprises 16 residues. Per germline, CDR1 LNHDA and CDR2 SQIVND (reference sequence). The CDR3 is CASSTGTAGPNTEAFF. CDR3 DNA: TGTGCCAGTAGTACCGGTACAGCGGGCCCGAACACTGAAGCTTTCTTT. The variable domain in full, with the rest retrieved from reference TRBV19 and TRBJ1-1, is DGGITQSPKYLFRKEGQNVTLSCEQNLNHDAMYWYRQDPGQGLRLIYYSQIVNDFQKGDIAEGYSVSREKKESFPLTVTSAQKNPTAFYLCASSTGTAGPNTEAFFGQGTRLTVV.

The CDR3 loop is CAWSRRSQKGDCTF. The CDR3 DNA is TGTGCCTGGAGCCGTAGGTCACAGAAGGGGGATTGCACCTTC. The rearrangement joins TRBV30 to TRBJ1-2; the D gene is possibly TRBD1 (6 bases). The CDR3 contains 14 residues. With 3 bases removed from V and 13 bases from J, the gap between germline ends came to 24 bases. Germline V lookup: CDR1 GTSNPN, CDR2 SVGIG (reference sequence).

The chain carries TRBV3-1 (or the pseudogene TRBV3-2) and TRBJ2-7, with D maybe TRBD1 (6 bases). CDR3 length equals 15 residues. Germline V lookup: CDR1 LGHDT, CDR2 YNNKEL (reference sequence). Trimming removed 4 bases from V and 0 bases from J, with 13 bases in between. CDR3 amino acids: CASSPWGQSSYEQYF. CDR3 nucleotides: TGTGCCAGCAGCCCTTGGGGGCAAAGCTCCTACGAGCAGTACTTC.

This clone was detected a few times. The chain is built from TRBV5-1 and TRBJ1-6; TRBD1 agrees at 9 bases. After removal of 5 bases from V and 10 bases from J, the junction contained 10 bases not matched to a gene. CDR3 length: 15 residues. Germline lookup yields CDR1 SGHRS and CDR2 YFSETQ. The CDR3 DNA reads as TGCGCCAGCAGTCCCGGGACAGGGTCCCTCTCACCCCTCCACTTT. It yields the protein CASSPGTGSLSPLHF.

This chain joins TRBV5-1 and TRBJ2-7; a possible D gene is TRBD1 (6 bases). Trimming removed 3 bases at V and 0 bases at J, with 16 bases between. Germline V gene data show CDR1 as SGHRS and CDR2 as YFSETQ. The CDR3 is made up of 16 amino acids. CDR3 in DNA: TGCGCCAGCAGCTCCCAGACAGGAAGGGGCTCCTACGAGCAGTACTTC. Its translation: CASSSQTGRGSYEQYF.

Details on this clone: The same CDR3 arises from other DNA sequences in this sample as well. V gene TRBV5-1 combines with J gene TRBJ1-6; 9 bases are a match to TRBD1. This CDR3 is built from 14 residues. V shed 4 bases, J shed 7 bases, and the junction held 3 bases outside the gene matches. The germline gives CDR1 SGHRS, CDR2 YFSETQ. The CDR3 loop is CASSPTGGNSPLHF. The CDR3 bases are TGCGCCAGCAGCCCGACAGGGGGGAATTCACCCCTCCACTTT.